This T cell receptor (beta chain) derives from a study of somatic mutations in cytotoxic T cells in rheumatoid arthritis. Here immunoSEQ multiplex PCR was the method, and the copy in TCRdb shows in-frame clones only, minus some. Of approximately 18,000 clones in the sample, approximately 80% were seen once. Germline trimming cut 6 bases from V and 5 bases from J; bases unmatched to any gene: 12. The CDR3 has 16 amino acids. In germline, CDR1 is SGHTA, CDR2 FQGNSA. V gene TRBV7-2 combines with J gene TRBJ1-4; TRBD1 agrees at 7 bases. This receptor was obtained from an adult with rheumatoid arthritis. Sequencing used CD8+ T cells sorted from blood. CDR3 bases: TGTGCCAGCAGGGAAAAGACAGGGTCCCCCAATGAAAAACTGTTTTTT. It specifies CASREKTGSPNEKLFF.